This T cell receptor beta chain was identified during a study of blood T cells in healthy people across ages. Germline-derived CDR1 and CDR2 are DFQATT and SNEGSKA (reference sequence). V was shortened by 0 bases and J by 11 bases, with 16 bases between the two germline ends. The CDR3 runs 13 residues. This clonotype was detected a few times. Its antigen is still unknown. Each of the donors had approximately 10 milliliters of peripheral blood drawn into EDTA-treated Vacutainer tubes. Isolation recovered at least 7 million PBMCs from every sample. With a J-beta primer mix and a sample-barcoded 5' primer, a second PCR ran roughly 6 to 12 cycles. TCRdb re-analysed the 5' RACE reads in MiXCR, keeping a single row per CDR3 protein. The sample includes 1.2 million to 1.5 million distinct CDR3 sequences, around 42% of them seen just once. General observations from the study: Whereas aged donors had fewer naive CD4+ cells, long-lived donors had more of them and higher diversity. Measured against age, TCR beta diversity per million T cells decreased in a roughly linear manner.

The TCR sequence derives from a woman between 18 and 29 years old in good health. The gene calls are TRBV20-1 and TRBJ1-1; weak D call: TRBD1 (5 bases). Sequenced input: blood. The CDR3 DNA reads as TGCAGTGCTAGAGATGGGGGGGTAGGGTTGGCTTTCTTT. Residues: CSARDGGVGLAFF.